These T cell receptor beta chains were read from a single sample in a study of T cells after yellow fever vaccination. Each CDR3 protein gets one entry after TCRdb re-called the 5' RACE reads with MiXCR. The repertoire holds around 310,000 distinct CDR3 sequences, with around 4.3% as singletons. This specimen was PBMCs, taken 15 days after the yellow fever booster vaccination. The receptors originated from a man aged 18 to 30 who received the YFV17D yellow fever vaccine. Both conserved end residues are part of each CDR3. The order of the fields is D gene, clone size, V gene, J gene, CDR3 protein, CDR3 DNA. A D gene is named only where the DNA matches it firmly. The listing skips clone size in some rows; elsewhere it reads once, few, many or a size class.

d_gene: -; abundance: many; v_gene: TRBV20-1; j_gene: TRBJ1-2; CDR3aa: CSANSGPGAYGYTF; CDR3nt: TGCAGTGCTAACTCCGGGCCAGGGGCCTATGGCTACACCTTC
d_gene: TRBD1; abundance: -; v_gene: TRBV12-3/TRBV12-4; j_gene: TRBJ1-2; CDR3aa: CASSHPGQGGYTF; CDR3nt: TGTGCCAGCAGTCACCCGGGACAGGGGGGCTACACCTTC
d_gene: -; abundance: many; v_gene: TRBV6-5; j_gene: TRBJ2-1; CDR3aa: CASRRLEAEQFF; CDR3nt: TGTGCCAGCAGGCGCTTAGAGGCGGAGCAGTTCTTC
d_gene: -; abundance: many; v_gene: TRBV7-9; j_gene: TRBJ2-1; CDR3aa: CASSFVNEQFF; CDR3nt: TGTGCCAGCAGCTTTGTTAATGAGCAGTTCTTC
d_gene: -; abundance: few; v_gene: TRBV2; j_gene: TRBJ2-2; CDR3aa: CAIWGRTPGELFF; CDR3nt: TGTGCCATCTGGGGTAGAACCCCCGGGGAGCTGTTTTTT
d_gene: -; abundance: many; v_gene: TRBV20-1; j_gene: TRBJ1-6; CDR3aa: CSARWGNSPLHF; CDR3nt: TGCAGTGCACGGTGGGGGAATTCACCCCTCCACTTT
d_gene: -; abundance: many; v_gene: TRBV4-2; j_gene: TRBJ1-5; CDR3aa: CASSQIAGRGGQPQHF; CDR3nt: TGTGCCAGCAGCCAAATCGCAGGGAGGGGAGGACAGCCCCAGCATTTT
d_gene: -; abundance: -; v_gene: TRBV11-2; j_gene: TRBJ2-1; CDR3aa: CASSVRHNEQFF; CDR3nt: TGTGCCAGCAGCGTCCGACACAATGAGCAGTTCTTC
d_gene: -; abundance: -; v_gene: TRBV6-4; j_gene: TRBJ2-3; CDR3aa: CASSDSGDSTDTQYF; CDR3nt: TGTGCCAGCAGTGACTCGGGCGACAGCACAGATACGCAGTATTTT
d_gene: -; abundance: few; v_gene: TRBV6-2/TRBV6-3; j_gene: TRBJ2-2; CDR3aa: CASSYPREGRTGELFF; CDR3nt: TGTGCCAGCAGTTACCCCCGCGAAGGCCGCACCGGGGAGCTGTTTTTT
d_gene: -; abundance: many; v_gene: TRBV5-1; j_gene: TRBJ1-4; CDR3aa: CASSLGRNEKLFF; CDR3nt: TGCGCCAGCAGCTTGGGAAGAAATGAAAAACTGTTTTTT
d_gene: TRBD1; abundance: -; v_gene: TRBV7-3; j_gene: TRBJ2-2; CDR3aa: CASSRDRAAVGGELFF; CDR3nt: TGTGCCAGCAGCCGCGACAGGGCGGCGGTTGGCGGGGAGCTGTTTTTT
d_gene: -; abundance: many; v_gene: TRBV12-3/TRBV12-4; j_gene: TRBJ1-6; CDR3aa: CASTAGRNNSPLHF; CDR3nt: TGTGCCAGCACCGCGGGTCGGAATAATTCACCCCTCCACTTT
d_gene: -; abundance: -; v_gene: TRBV4-1; j_gene: TRBJ1-1; CDR3aa: CASSQDPRTKTEAFF; CDR3nt: TGCGCCAGCAGCCAAGATCCTAGGACTAAAACTGAAGCTTTCTTT
d_gene: -; abundance: -; v_gene: TRBV7-2; j_gene: TRBJ2-7; CDR3aa: CASSLGLAAAREQYF; CDR3nt: TGTGCCAGCAGCTTAGGCCTAGCCGCCGCGAGGGAGCAGTACTTC
d_gene: TRBD1; abundance: -; v_gene: TRBV5-1; j_gene: TRBJ2-5; CDR3aa: CASSGRQGPLQETQYF; CDR3nt: TGCGCCAGCAGCGGCCGACAGGGGCCCCTACAGGAGACCCAGTACTTC
d_gene: TRBD2; abundance: few; v_gene: TRBV6-5; j_gene: TRBJ2-1; CDR3aa: CASSTKLGGAREQFF; CDR3nt: TGTGCCAGCAGTACTAAGCTCGGGGGGGCCCGGGAGCAGTTCTTC
d_gene: -; abundance: many; v_gene: TRBV10-3; j_gene: TRBJ2-1; CDR3aa: CAISVRTDNEQFF; CDR3nt: TGTGCCATCAGTGTCAGGACAGACAATGAGCAGTTCTTC
d_gene: -; abundance: many; v_gene: TRBV7-9; j_gene: TRBJ2-1; CDR3aa: CASSAGGYNEQFF; CDR3nt: TGTGCCAGCAGCGCGGGCGGATACAATGAGCAGTTCTTC
d_gene: -; abundance: -; v_gene: TRBV7-2; j_gene: TRBJ2-5; CDR3aa: CASRQGQETQYF; CDR3nt: TGTGCCAGCAGACAGGGTCAAGAGACCCAGTACTTC
d_gene: TRBD1; abundance: -; v_gene: TRBV27; j_gene: TRBJ1-6; CDR3aa: CASSRGGNYNSPLHF; CDR3nt: TGTGCCAGCAGCAGAGGGGGCAATTATAATTCACCCCTCCACTTT
d_gene: -; abundance: -; v_gene: TRBV10-3; j_gene: TRBJ1-2; CDR3aa: CAISESETAPLYGYTF; CDR3nt: TGTGCCATCAGTGAGTCGGAAACAGCTCCTTTGTATGGCTACACCTTC
d_gene: -; abundance: -; v_gene: TRBV6-1; j_gene: TRBJ2-1; CDR3aa: CASKLAYHNEQFF; CDR3nt: TGTGCCAGCAAGCTAGCTTACCACAATGAGCAGTTCTTC
d_gene: -; abundance: many; v_gene: TRBV5-1; j_gene: TRBJ2-5; CDR3aa: CASRADVSQETQYF; CDR3nt: TGCGCCAGTAGGGCCGACGTAAGCCAAGAGACCCAGTACTTC
d_gene: -; abundance: -; v_gene: TRBV7-2; j_gene: TRBJ2-2; CDR3aa: CASSFEGVTNTGELFF; CDR3nt: TGTGCCAGCAGCTTCGAAGGGGTAACGAACACCGGGGAGCTGTTTTTT
d_gene: TRBD1; abundance: many; v_gene: TRBV4-2; j_gene: TRBJ2-2; CDR3aa: CASSQGTGINTGELFF; CDR3nt: TGTGCCAGCAGCCAGGGGACAGGGATCAACACCGGGGAGCTGTTTTTT
d_gene: -; abundance: many; v_gene: TRBV5-1; j_gene: TRBJ2-5; CDR3aa: CASSTYPDAGETQYF; CDR3nt: TGCGCCAGCAGCACCTACCCGGACGCGGGAGAGACCCAGTACTTC
d_gene: -; abundance: many; v_gene: TRBV5-1; j_gene: TRBJ2-3; CDR3aa: CASSLDFGGPGTDTQYF; CDR3nt: TGCGCCAGCAGCTTGGACTTCGGGGGACCGGGCACAGATACGCAGTATTTT
d_gene: -; abundance: -; v_gene: TRBV7-2; j_gene: TRBJ2-1; CDR3aa: CASSYANYNEQFF; CDR3nt: TGTGCCAGCAGTTACGCAAATTACAATGAGCAGTTCTTC